Described below is a single T cell receptor (beta chain) sequence and its context. This receptor's antigen is unknown. Within one base of it there is no much larger clone, and no base qualities were kept. This specimen belongs to a study of cytomegalovirus exposure and HLA in healthy donors (dated by TCRdb to the late 2010s). Some background on the complete study: In an earlier analysis of under 750 of the donors, about 270 Gb of sequence data and roughly 100 million unique TCR beta sequences from 180 million or so T cells were reported. In a later genetic analysis, genome-wide SNP genotypes for about 65% of the roughly 700 donors were used, and that subset was treated as a discovery cohort. An earlier analysis of 587 of the donors applied high-throughput TCR beta sequencing to assess whether each TCR beta V gene segment acted as functional or pseudogenic. The number of donors typed differed by locus, with 629-630 for A, B, C, DRB1 and DQB1, around 500 for DQA1, nearly 610 for DPA1, and some 470 for DPB1. In a later analysis, previously published TCR beta repertoires from fewer than 750 donors were re-analyzed and high-resolution HLA genotyping was added so that TCR occurrence patterns could be studied. High-throughput TCR immunosequencing, statistical association of individual TCRs with disease status, and machine learning were combined to predict cytomegalovirus infection status. The genetic ancestry cluster associated with self-reported Caucasian donors included 81% of the approximately 430 genotyped donors. In the later analysis, no new phenotypic data were used to find candidate immune exposures; instead, reliance was placed on TCR beta sequences and their occurrence across donors. HLA typing included class I and class II loci at four-digit resolution. The study aimed to test whether signatures of past pathogen exposure could be identified by cataloging public T cell receptors. The study profiled the T cell repertoires of 500 to 800 subjects by immunosequencing and related them to cytomegalovirus serostatus. Along with the roughly 670-subject first cohort, a separate validation cohort of approximately 110 different subjects was used. All discovery cohort repertoires had been generated on a single sequencing platform. A few DR-DQ haplotypes were handled as single units for association and clustering because linkage in the cohort was strong. Donor age, sex, ethnicity and CMV serostatus were compiled together with the repertoire data. On average, roughly 250,000 unique TCR beta nucleotide sequences were sequenced per donor among some 420 genotyped donors of the cohort, with around 19% of those sequences being non-productive. About 300 gigabases of sequencing data and 78 million or so unique TCR sequences were included in an early release covering about 600 HLA-typed donors.

In total, fewer than 750 healthy bone marrow donors made up the cohort. At the time of sampling, all cohort members were nominally healthy, though unrecorded immune exposures were likely present. The donor tested CMV seronegative and was one of the 352 seronegative cohort members. Each donor provided a peripheral blood sample, and peripheral blood mononuclear cells were used for TCR beta sequencing. The Qiagen DNeasy Blood Extraction Kit was used to extract genomic DNA from the blood cell samples. Points the paper makes about the study in general: V-gene and J-gene trimming of TCR beta chains was associated with a missense DCLRE1C variant in a later genetic analysis, and the association was replicated in an independent cohort. Strong co-occurrence of HLA alleles, especially DR and DQ, made assigning TCR associations to individual alleles difficult. Several of the top co-occurrence clusters appeared to be linked to parvovirus B19, influenza, CMV and Epstein-Barr virus, according to a later analysis. Because the 87-base-pair reads could not distinguish some IMGT-functional V segments, including TRBV6-2 and TRBV6-3, those segments were excluded. A further reported finding was that TCR beta sequences accurately predicted the HLA-A and HLA-B alleles for most subjects in the first cohort. The authors suggested that the approach could potentially be extended to other disease states and immunological phenotypes. According to a later genetic analysis, donors in an Asian-associated ancestry cluster had fewer N-insertions in productive TCRs than the approximately 630-donor mean. In a later analysis, TCR association rates were found to vary across HLA loci, with the most associated TCRs seen for DRB1 alleles and the fewest for HLA-C alleles. At a false discovery rate of 0.05, a later analysis linked about 16,000 TCR beta sequences to specific HLA alleles. The classifier was reported to diagnose cytomegalovirus status with high specificity and sensitivity in both the original cohort and the validation cohort. Roughly uniform sequencing depth across donors was assumed in presence/absence analyses, although this assumption may not hold. In the study, some 160 TCR beta chains were listed as associated with cytomegalovirus. Because counts were too low, roughly 18 rarely observed V segments, including chromosome 9 orphons, were left out of the earlier analysis of approximately 500 of the donors. CMV serostatus was the only immune exposure information available for the cohort. An earlier analysis of some 560 of the donors showed that most TCR beta V segments appeared in productive rearrangements either about 87% or about 30% of the time, which broadly matched IMGT annotations. A cluster of highly shared sequence variants was judged likely to represent a technical artifact of the sequencing pipeline. A later analysis found that most CMV-associated TCR beta chains appeared HLA-restricted, with HLA associations seemingly driven largely by CMV exposure. Because some donors lacked HLA typing at each locus, the association tests relied only on the typed subset. Linkage disequilibrium might explain the correlated functional status among segregating V segments, but an unknown experimental factor could not be ruled out. Most TCR sequences were seen in very few donors, while some public TCRs were found in many individuals. The cohort was sequenced for TCR beta chains only, and without alpha or paired-chain data the features that could be detected were limited. A few of the identified cytomegalovirus-associated TCR beta chains were confirmed in vitro to be specific for cytomegalovirus antigens. In a later analysis, HLA-associated TCR beta chains were found to be more clonally expanded and to have lower generation probabilities than equally common non-associated chains.

Libraries were prepared through the immunoSEQ multiplex PCR assay. For the multiplex PCR, a mixture combining 60 forward primers for TCR Vbeta segments and 13 reverse primers for TCR Jbeta segments was used. The CDR3 region of rearranged TCR beta genes was amplified from genomic DNA with a multiplex PCR assay. The Illumina HiSeq System was used to sequence the amplified TCR beta libraries as 87-base-pair reads. Turning to the authors' computational methods: A later analysis tallied roughly 80 million unique TCR beta chains across the 610 or so repertoires, and some 10 million of those chains were shared by two or more donors. A nearest-neighbor algorithm error-corrected the raw reads and collapsed the reads into unique sequences, merging closely related sequences to remove PCR and sequencing errors. V, D and J gene segments were assigned by aligning CDR3 sequences to IMGT reference sequences. For a sequence to be retained, at least a six-nucleotide match to both a V gene segment and a J gene segment was required. A rearrangement counted as productive if the CDR3 had no stop codons and remained in frame with V and J, and every other rearrangement counted as non-productive. CDR3 was defined according to IMGT convention as the region running from the second conserved V-encoded cysteine to the conserved J-encoded phenylalanine. Sequences without an unambiguous match to a single V gene segment were excluded from the earlier analysis of 500 to 700 of the donors. An earlier analysis of fewer than 750 of the donors classified V segments as functional when productive rearrangements were above 56.7% and as segregating when the standard deviation between donors was above 5%. A statistical classification framework was built to diagnose cytomegalovirus status from the catalog of TCR beta chain sequences. A later analysis assigned V and J genes by comparing TCR nucleotide sequences with IMGT/GENE-DB human TR gene sequences. In a later analysis, CDR3 sequences and most-parsimonious VDJ recombination scenarios were assigned using the TCRdist pipeline. A later analysis defined each TCR beta chain by its CDR3 amino acid sequence plus V-gene family, and excluded reads lacking a unique V-gene family. A later analysis removed roughly 590 highly shared, low-generation-probability nucleotide sequences to deal with suspected cross-contamination and a sequencing artifact. In a later analysis, a clonal expansion index was calculated for each public chain from normalized within-repertoire ranks of inferred template counts. A later analysis computed generation probabilities with a VDJ recombination model fitted to out-of-frame rearrangements, and checked the results against IGoR. In a later analysis, TCR-TCR, TCR-HLA and TCR-CMV co-occurrence was scored with hypergeometric tests, and a repertoire-size bias correction was applied to TCR pairs. A later analysis estimated false discovery rates by permuting HLA or CMV assignments 20 times. In a later analysis, co-occurring TCRs were grouped using DBSCAN, and TCRdist sequence similarity was added for clustering within HLA-allele-positive subsets. Co-occurrence clustering excluded repertoires with fewer than 30,000 or more than 120,000 public chains, plus five with anomalous nucleotide sharing. The immuneACCESS repertoire file appears here via TCRdb, limited to in-frame rearrangements. These files lack a portion of the clones; in checked studies, under half of the deficit traces to unresolved V genes, and the cause of the others is not known. Clone size and V and J calls were adopted from that table, with D and trimming inferred from the DNA. A total of 150,000 to 200,000 clones appear in this sample, over 70% of them only once. The ten largest make up 0.95% to 1.5% of the sample.

V drops 8 bases and J drops 7 bases, leaving 20 bases in between. Its CDR3 holds 14 amino acids, cysteine through phenylalanine. CDR3 DNA is the only sequence kept; it has 42 bases, read in frame from the first base. Taken from the germline V gene (reference sequence), the CDR1 and CDR2 loops are MNHEY and SMNVEV. The chain is encoded by TRBV27 joined to TRBJ1-1; TRBD1 is a weak D gene call, 6 bases matching. The clonotype comes from a boy between 2 and 10 years old in good health and CMV-seronegative. The sample consisted of PBMCs. Here is the DNA: TGTGCCAGCGGACGTGGGCAGGGGAGTTTTGAAGCTTTCTTT. Its coded protein is CASGRGQGSFEAFF.